The clone carrying this T cell receptor (beta chain) showed up just once. The record originates from a study of blood T cell repertoires in COVID-19. Looking at the study overall: Nucleic acid was either cDNA or gDNA, and it came from T cells, B-cell-depleted T cells, or PBMCs.

The V and J ends lost 0 bases and 5 bases respectively, with 4 bases between them. Germline CDR1 is SGHKS and CDR2 is YYEKEE (reference sequence). CDR3 length: 12 amino acids. The table came from immunoSEQ multiplex PCR; TCRdb's copy has only in-frame clones and leaves some out. The table has under 200,000 clones, 85% seen once. The source material was peripheral blood. The clonotype comes from an elderly woman with acute or convalescent COVID-19. The chain has TRBV5-5 and TRBJ2-3, with unresolved D. The chain's CDR3 is CASSLVIDTQYF. CDR3 sequence (DNA): TGTGCCAGCAGCTTGGTAATAGATACGCAGTATTTT.